This T cell receptor (beta chain) was recorded in a study of regulatory T cells in long-lasting Graves disease. Study findings and constraints: Thyroid tissue was not studied; only peripheral blood was.

To note about this clonotype: What it binds is unknown.

Regarding time point: persistent/refractory GD, antithyroid drugs over 5 years with positive TRAb. PBMC-extracted RNA yielded the TCR library. In each case, Graves' disease was diagnosed per American Thyroid Association guidelines. Investigators prepared the TCR beta libraries by applying iRepertoire HTBI primers and Arm-PCR of CDR3 regions. TCRdb re-analysed the multiplex PCR reads in MiXCR, keeping a single row per CDR3 protein. Of hundreds of thousands of distinct CDR3 sequences in the sample, around 30% were seen once. The clonotype was recovered from a female donor with Graves disease. The starting material was peripheral blood mononuclear cells (PBMCs), obtained when the disease was refractory, from a patient treated with antithyroid drugs.

The CDR3 region has the DNA TGTGCCAGCAGTTACTCGGCCCGGCCAGGGGAGCTGTTTTTT. Amino acid sequence: CASSYSARPGELFF. The chain has TRBV6-2 or TRBV6-3 and TRBJ2-2; D unresolved. Germline V gene sequence: CDR1 MNHEY, CDR2 SVGEGT. V was shortened by 0 bases and J by 8 bases, with 10 bases between the two germline ends. The CDR3 is 14 amino acids.